The 21 T cell receptor beta chains listed next were all sequenced from one sample in a study of response to subunit inactivated influenza vaccine (dated by TCRdb to the late 2010s). Library prep was done by RT-PCR. This sample was sequenced with an Illumina HiSeq 2500. TCRdb cleaned the public reads at Q25 with fastp, built clones with MiXCR and kept in-frame beta chains. Here each entry gathers all rows of one CDR3 protein and keeps the most common genes and DNA. The sample data list 630,000 or so distinct CDR3 sequences, and 15% to 18% of these were observed just once. Roughly 10% of the sample lies in the top ten. The material was PBMCs from blood, obtained approximately 13 days after vaccination. The receptors come from a man aged 50 to 60 who received an inactivated influenza vaccine. Donor details come from another sample of the same person, matched by shared clones.

This clonotype was counted many times. V and J are TRBV5-1 and TRBJ1-1; D ambiguous. The V and J ends lost 1 base and 4 bases respectively, with 8 bases between them. The germline V gene encodes CDR1 SGHRS and CDR2 YFSETQ. The CDR3 spans 13 residues. The CDR3 loop is CASSLIEGTEAFF. DNA of the CDR3: TGCGCCAGCAGCTTGATCGAGGGCACTGAAGCTTTCTTT.

V and J are TRBV12-3 or TRBV12-4 and TRBJ2-6, with D tentatively TRBD2 (5 bases). The V gene lost 5 bases and the J gene lost 1 base, with 15 bases spanning the gap. CDR3 length equals 17 residues. This chain's CDR3 is CASSPPPGLSGANVLTF. The CDR3 nucleotides are TGTGCCAGCAGTCCACCCCCCGGACTTTCTGGGGCCAACGTCCTGACTTTC.

This clonotype was observed a few times. This chain connects TRBV12-3 or TRBV12-4 to TRBJ2-1; D might be TRBD1 (5 bases). The CDR3 runs to 14 residues. Trimming cost V 3 bases and J 5 bases, with 11 bases left between them. The CDR3 here is CASSFSGKNNEQFF. In DNA form, the CDR3 reads TGTGCCAGCAGTTTTTCAGGGAAGAACAATGAGCAGTTCTTC.

The chain carries TRBV15 and TRBJ2-5, with 7 bases aligning to TRBD1. The trim removed 2 bases at V and 4 bases at J, leaving 7 bases unmatched. The CDR3 contains 15 residues. Per the germline V gene, CDR1 is LNHNV and CDR2 is YYDKDF (reference sequence). The CDR3 DNA follows: TGTGCCACCAGCAGACTCGGGGACAGCAGAGAGACCCAGTACTTC. Protein product: CATSRLGDSRETQYF. The full variable domain, completed using reference TRBV15 and TRBJ2-5, is DAMVIQNPRYQVTQFGKPVTLSCSQTLNHNVMYWYQQKSSQAPKLLFHYYDKDFNNEADTPDNFQSRRPNTSFCFLDIRSPGLGDTAMYLCATSRLGDSRETQYFGPGTRLLVL.

This clonotype was found a few times. This chain connects TRBV12-3 or TRBV12-4 to TRBJ2-7; 9 positions match TRBD1. V shed 5 bases, J shed 9 bases, and the junction held 5 bases outside the gene matches. The CDR3 covers 12 residues. CDR3 nucleotides: TGTGCCAGCAGTGGACAGGGGAAGGTGCAGTACTTC. Translated, it gives CASSGQGKVQYF.

The rearrangement uses TRBV24-1 and TRBJ2-3, with a tentative D call TRBD2 (5 bases). CDR3 size: 15 residues. Germline loops: CDR1 KGHDR, CDR2 SFDVKD. V was cut by 2 bases and J by 0 bases, with 8 bases left in between. CDR3 loop: CATSDWRISTDTQYF. The CDR3 coding sequence is TGTGCCACCAGTGATTGGAGGATTAGCACAGATACGCAGTATTTT.

The rearrangement joins TRBV7-2 to TRBJ2-4, with no clear D. Looked up from germline, CDR1 is SGHTA and CDR2 is FQGNSA. The germline V and J ends were trimmed by 9 bases and 7 bases, with 22 bases remaining between them. The CDR3 sequence is 15 residues long. The CDR3 loop reads CASTYAESAVNIQYF. The CDR3 DNA reads as TGTGCCAGTACCTATGCGGAGAGCGCGGTGAACATTCAGTACTTC. Variable domain in full (rest from reference TRBV7-2 and TRBJ2-4): GAGVSQSPSNKVTEKGKDVELRCDPISGHTALYWYRQSLGQGLEFLIYFQGNSAPDKSGLPSDRFSAERTGGSVSTLTIQRTQQEDSAVYLCASTYAESAVNIQYFGAGTRLSVL.

J is TRBJ2-1 and V is TRBV12-3 or TRBV12-4, with D uncertain. V was trimmed by 5 bases and J by 12 bases, leaving 14 bases between them. This CDR3 contains 12 residues. CDR3 loop: CASSAQSKLQFF. CDR3 coding DNA: TGTGCCAGCAGTGCCCAGTCCAAGTTGCAGTTCTTC.

This clonotype was counted ten times or more. CDR3 DNA sequence: TGTGCCAGCAAACCCCTCCTCGACAGGATGAGGTATTCACCCCTCCACTTT. Protein: CASKPLLDRMRYSPLHF. The rearrangement links TRBV28 to TRBJ1-6, with a tentative D call TRBD1 (6 bases). Deletions cut 7 bases from V and 8 bases from J, with 24 bases between. The CDR3 totals 17 residues. Looked up from germline, CDR1 is MDHEN and CDR2 is SYDVKM. Complete variable domain (other parts from reference TRBV28 and TRBJ1-6): DVKVTQSSRYLVKRTGEKVFLECVQDMDHENMFWYRQDPGLGLRLIYFSYDVKMKEKGDIPEGYSVSREKKERFSLILESASTNQTSMYLCASKPLLDRMRYSPLHFGNGTRLTVT.

V gene TRBV20-1 combines with J gene TRBJ2-7; 10 positions agree with TRBD1. From germline, CDR1 is DFQATT and CDR2 SNEGSKA (reference sequence). The CDR3 is made up of 12 amino acids. The V segment lost 7 bases and the J segment 4 bases; nucleotides outside the gene matches: 4. CDR3 bases: TGCAGTGGGGACAGGGGAGAGTACGAGCAGTACTTC. Protein: CSGDRGEYEQYF.

This clonotype was found a few times. This chain joins TRBV7-2 and TRBJ2-1; weak D call: TRBD1 (5 bases). The CDR3 is 14 residues long. The V end was cut by 5 bases, the J end by 8 bases, with 16 bases between. Germline V gives CDR1 SGHTA, CDR2 FQGNSA. CDR3 bases: TGTGCCAGCAGCCCACACCGGACAAGCCATGAGCAGTTCTTC. This gives the protein CASSPHRTSHEQFF.

This clonotype was observed a few times. The rearrangement joins TRBV29-1 to TRBJ1-1, with a tentative D call TRBD1 (6 bases). In germline, CDR1 is SQVTM, CDR2 ANQGSEA. The CDR3 runs to 14 residues. The ends were cut back, 2 bases at V and 6 bases at J, with 16 bases in the middle. The CDR3 region is CSVEFTETGPEAFF. In nucleotides, the CDR3 is TGCAGCGTTGAATTTACCGAGACAGGCCCTGAAGCTTTCTTT.

The rearrangement joins TRBV7-3 to TRBJ2-1, with D hard to call. The CDR3 extends over 17 amino acids. Trimming removed 4 bases at V and 0 bases at J, with 16 bases between. CDR1 and CDR2 from the germline V gene are SGHTA and FQGTGA. The CDR3 loop is CASSYYSGQSSYNEQFF. As DNA, the CDR3 is TGTGCCAGCAGCTACTACTCCGGTCAGAGCTCCTACAATGAGCAGTTCTTC.

The V call is TRBV20-1, the J call TRBJ1-1, with TRBD1 identical over 9 bases. CDR1 is DFQATT and CDR2 is SNEGSKA in the germline V gene (reference sequence). The trim removed 4 bases at V and 6 bases at J, leaving 9 bases unmatched. The CDR3 is 14 amino acids. The CDR3 DNA follows: TGCAGTGCTATACAGGGGGCCCCGAGCGCTGAAGCTTTCTTT. As protein: CSAIQGAPSAEAFF.

V gene TRBV24-1 combines with J gene TRBJ2-3; weak D call: TRBD2 (5 bases). CDR3 length equals 17 residues. Germline V gene sequence: CDR1 KGHDR, CDR2 SFDVKD. With 3 bases removed from V and 4 bases from J, the gap between germline ends came to 19 bases. The CDR3 region has the DNA TGTGCCACCAGTGATCCGTCTTATGAGGGAGAGGCAGATACGCAGTATTTT. Translated, it gives CATSDPSYEGEADTQYF.

This clonotype was observed at least ten times. Here the CDR3 DNA reads TGTGCCAGCAGTTTGAGTAGCGGGTTCGCCAAAAACATTCAGTACTTC. It codes for CASSLSSGFAKNIQYF. The rearrangement uses TRBV12-3 or TRBV12-4 and TRBJ2-4, with 7 bases aligning to TRBD2. This CDR3 is 16 amino acids long. V trimming: 3 bases; J trimming: 1 base; junction bases outside the gene matches: 6.

V usage is TRBV12-3 or TRBV12-4 and J usage is TRBJ2-3, with D maybe TRBD2 (5 bases). Trimming left V 6 bases short and J 2 bases short, with 9 bases between. This CDR3 is built from 13 residues. The CDR3 bases are TGTGCCAGCAGAACGGACTTCACAGATACGCAGTATTTT. Its translation is CASRTDFTDTQYF.

V usage is TRBV20-1 and J usage is TRBJ2-7; 9 bases map to TRBD2. Trimming took 0 bases from V and 7 from J; bases not matched to a gene: 4. Germline CDR1 and CDR2: DFQATT and SNEGSKA (reference sequence). The CDR3 extends over 13 amino acids. CDR3 residues: CSARDRGLAEQYF. The CDR3 nucleotides read TGCAGTGCTAGAGATCGGGGACTAGCTGAGCAGTACTTC.

This clonotype was seen more than once but under ten times. The chain has TRBV4-1 and TRBJ2-1; possibly TRBD1 for D (7 bases). This CDR3 has 15 amino acids. The germline V gene has CDR1 MGHRA and CDR2 YSYEKL. The V gene lost 1 base and the J gene lost 10 bases, with 17 bases spanning the gap. CDR3 protein: CASSQAPLGGQEQFF. The CDR3 region has the DNA TGCGCCAGCAGCCAAGCCCCACTGGGGGGACAGGAGCAGTTCTTC.

This clonotype is a singleton in its sample. The chain employs TRBV27 and TRBJ2-7; 9 positions match TRBD2. V gave up 3 bases and J gave up 4 bases; unmatched junction bases: 7. This CDR3 region has 15 residues. Per germline, CDR1 MNHEY and CDR2 SMNVEV (reference sequence). CDR3 sequence: CASSFSSSGRYEQYF. The CDR3 nucleotides are TGTGCCAGCAGTTTCAGTAGTAGCGGGAGATACGAGCAGTACTTC.

This clonotype was found a few times. The genes are TRBV6-5 and TRBJ2-5; 9 nucleotides line up with TRBD1. The length of the CDR3 is 14 residues. Germline CDR1 and CDR2: MNHEY and SVGAGI. V lost 0 bases, J lost 6 bases, and 2 bases stayed unmatched. In DNA, the CDR3 is TGTGCCAGCAGTTACTCGGGACAGGGAAAGACCCAGTACTTC. Protein sequence: CASSYSGQGKTQYF.